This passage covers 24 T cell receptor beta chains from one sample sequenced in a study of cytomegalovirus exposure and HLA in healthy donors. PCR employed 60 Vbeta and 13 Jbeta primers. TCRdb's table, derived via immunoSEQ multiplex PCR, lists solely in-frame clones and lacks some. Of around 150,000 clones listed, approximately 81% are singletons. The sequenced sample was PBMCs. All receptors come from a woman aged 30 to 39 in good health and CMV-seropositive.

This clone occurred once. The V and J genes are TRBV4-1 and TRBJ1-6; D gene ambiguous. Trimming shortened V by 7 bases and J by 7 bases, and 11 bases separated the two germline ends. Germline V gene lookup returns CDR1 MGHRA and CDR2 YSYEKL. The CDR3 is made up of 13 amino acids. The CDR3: CASNAQVNSPLHF. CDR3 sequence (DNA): TGCGCCAGCAACGCGCAGGTGAATTCACCCCTCCACTTT.

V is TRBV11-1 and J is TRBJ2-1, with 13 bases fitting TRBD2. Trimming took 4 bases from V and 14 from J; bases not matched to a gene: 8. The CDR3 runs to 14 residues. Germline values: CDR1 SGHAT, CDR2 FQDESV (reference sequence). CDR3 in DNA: TGTGCCAGCAGCTCCCGACTAGCGGGGGGTCTGGAGTTCTTC. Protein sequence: CASSSRLAGGLEFF. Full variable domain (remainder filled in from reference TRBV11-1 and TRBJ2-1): EAEVAQSPRYKITEKSQAVAFWCDPISGHATLYWYRQILGQGPELLVQFQDESVVDDSQLPKDRFSAERLKGVDSTLKIQPAELGDSAMYLCASSSRLAGGLEFFGPGTRLTVL.

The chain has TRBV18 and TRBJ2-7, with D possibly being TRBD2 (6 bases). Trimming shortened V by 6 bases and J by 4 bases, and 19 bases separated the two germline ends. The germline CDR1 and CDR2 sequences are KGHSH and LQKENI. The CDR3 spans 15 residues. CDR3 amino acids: CASSPGGDKGYEQYF. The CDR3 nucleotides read TGTGCCAGCTCCCCCGGAGGGGATAAAGGGTACGAGCAGTACTTC.

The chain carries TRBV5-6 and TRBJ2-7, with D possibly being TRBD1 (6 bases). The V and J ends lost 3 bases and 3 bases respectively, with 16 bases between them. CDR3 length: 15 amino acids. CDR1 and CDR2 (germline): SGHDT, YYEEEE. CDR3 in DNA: TGTGCCAGCAGCTCCCTCCAGGGGTATCACTACGAGCAGTACTTC. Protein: CASSSLQGYHYEQYF.

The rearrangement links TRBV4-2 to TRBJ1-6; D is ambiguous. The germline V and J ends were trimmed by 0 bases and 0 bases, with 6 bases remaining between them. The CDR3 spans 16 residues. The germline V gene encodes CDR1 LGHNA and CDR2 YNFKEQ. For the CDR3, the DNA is TGTGCCAGCAGCCAAGACATGAGCTCCTATAATTCACCCCTCCACTTT. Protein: CASSQDMSSYNSPLHF.

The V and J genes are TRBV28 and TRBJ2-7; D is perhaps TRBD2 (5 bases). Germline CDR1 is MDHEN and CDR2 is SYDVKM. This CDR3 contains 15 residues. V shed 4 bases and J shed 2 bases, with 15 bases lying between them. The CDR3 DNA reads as TGTGCCAGCAGTTCCCCCGGGGTCTTCACCTACGAGCAGTACTTC. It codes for CASSSPGVFTYEQYF. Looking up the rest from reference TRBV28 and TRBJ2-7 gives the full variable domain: DVKVTQSSRYLVKRTGEKVFLECVQDMDHENMFWYRQDPGLGLRLIYFSYDVKMKEKGDIPEGYSVSREKKERFSLILESASTNQTSMYLCASSSPGVFTYEQYFGPGTRLTVT.

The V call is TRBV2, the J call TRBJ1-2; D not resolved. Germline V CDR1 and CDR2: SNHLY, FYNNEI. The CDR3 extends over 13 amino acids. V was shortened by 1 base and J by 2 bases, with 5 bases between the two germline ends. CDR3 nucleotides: TGTGCCAGCAGTGAAGTGGAGAACTATGGCTACACCTTC. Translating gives CASSEVENYGYTF.

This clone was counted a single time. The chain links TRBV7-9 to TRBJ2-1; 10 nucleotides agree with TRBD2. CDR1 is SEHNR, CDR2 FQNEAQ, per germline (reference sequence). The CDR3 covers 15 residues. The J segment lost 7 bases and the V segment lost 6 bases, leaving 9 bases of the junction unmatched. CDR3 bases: TGTGCCAGCAGTCATGCTAGCGGGGGTCGGAATGAGCAGTTCTTC. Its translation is CASSHASGGRNEQFF. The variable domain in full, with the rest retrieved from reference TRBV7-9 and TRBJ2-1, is DTGVSQNPRHKITKRGQNVTFRCDPISEHNRLYWYRQTLGQGPEFLTYFQNEAQLEKSRLLSDRFSAERPKGSFSTLEIQRTEQGDSAMYLCASSHASGGRNEQFFGPGTRLTVL.

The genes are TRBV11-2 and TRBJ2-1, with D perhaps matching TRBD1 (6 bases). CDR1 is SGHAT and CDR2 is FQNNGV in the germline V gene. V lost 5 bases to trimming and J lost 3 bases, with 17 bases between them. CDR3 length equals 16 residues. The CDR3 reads CASSPRGTPLYNEQFF. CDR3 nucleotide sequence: TGTGCCAGCAGCCCAAGGGGGACACCTCTCTACAATGAGCAGTTCTTC.

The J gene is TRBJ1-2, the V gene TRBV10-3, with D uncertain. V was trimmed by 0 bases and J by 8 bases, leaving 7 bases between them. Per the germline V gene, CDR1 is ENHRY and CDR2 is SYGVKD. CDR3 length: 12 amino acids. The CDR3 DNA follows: TGTGCCATCAGTGAGTCGGTGGAGGGCTACACCTTC. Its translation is CAISESVEGYTF.

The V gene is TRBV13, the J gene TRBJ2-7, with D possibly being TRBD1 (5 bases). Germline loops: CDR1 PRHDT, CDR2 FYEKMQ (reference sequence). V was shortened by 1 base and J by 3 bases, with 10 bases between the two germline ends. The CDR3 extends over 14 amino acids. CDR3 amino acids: CASSLVGHSYEQYF. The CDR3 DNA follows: TGTGCCAGCAGCTTAGTCGGACATAGCTACGAGCAGTACTTC.

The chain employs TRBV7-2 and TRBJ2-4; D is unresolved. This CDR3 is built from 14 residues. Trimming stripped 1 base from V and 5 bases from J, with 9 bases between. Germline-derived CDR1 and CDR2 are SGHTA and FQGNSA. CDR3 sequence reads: CASSLERGENIQYF. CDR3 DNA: TGTGCCAGCAGCTTAGAAAGAGGTGAAAACATTCAGTACTTC.

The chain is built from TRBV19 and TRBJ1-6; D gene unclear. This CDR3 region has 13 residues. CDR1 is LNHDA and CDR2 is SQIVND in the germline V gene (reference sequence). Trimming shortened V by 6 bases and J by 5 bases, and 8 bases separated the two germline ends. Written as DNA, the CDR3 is TGTGCCAGTAGCCAGTCTCATAATTCACCCCTCCACTTT. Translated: CASSQSHNSPLHF.

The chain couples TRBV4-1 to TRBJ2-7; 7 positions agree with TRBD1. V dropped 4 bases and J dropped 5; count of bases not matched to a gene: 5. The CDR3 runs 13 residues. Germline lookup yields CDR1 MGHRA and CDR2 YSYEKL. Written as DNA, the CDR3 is TGCGCCAGCAGCCGAGTAGACAGGGACGAGCAGTACTTC. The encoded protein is CASSRVDRDEQYF.

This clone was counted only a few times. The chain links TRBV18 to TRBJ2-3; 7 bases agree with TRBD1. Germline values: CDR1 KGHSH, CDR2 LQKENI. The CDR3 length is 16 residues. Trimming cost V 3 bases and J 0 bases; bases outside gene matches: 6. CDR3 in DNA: TGTGCCAGCTCACCCCTCAGGGGGTCTAGCACAGATACGCAGTATTTT. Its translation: CASSPLRGSSTDTQYF.

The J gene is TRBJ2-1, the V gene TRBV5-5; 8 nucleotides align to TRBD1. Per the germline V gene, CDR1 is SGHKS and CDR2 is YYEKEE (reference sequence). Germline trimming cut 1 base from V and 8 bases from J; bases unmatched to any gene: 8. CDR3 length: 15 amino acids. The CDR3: CASSLSAGGGYEQFF. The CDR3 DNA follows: TGTGCCAGCAGCTTGTCAGCAGGGGGCGGGTATGAGCAGTTCTTC.

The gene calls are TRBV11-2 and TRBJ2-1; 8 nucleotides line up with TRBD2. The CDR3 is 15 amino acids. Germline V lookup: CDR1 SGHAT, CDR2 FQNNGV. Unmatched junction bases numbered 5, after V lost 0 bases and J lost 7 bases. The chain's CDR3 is CASSLDRGGWNEQFF. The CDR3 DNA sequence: TGTGCCAGCAGCTTAGATCGGGGGGGATGGAATGAGCAGTTCTTC.

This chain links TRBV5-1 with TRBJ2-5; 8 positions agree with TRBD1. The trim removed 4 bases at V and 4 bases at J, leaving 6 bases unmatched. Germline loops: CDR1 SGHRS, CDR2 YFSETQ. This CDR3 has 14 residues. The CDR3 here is CASSIQTGGETQYF. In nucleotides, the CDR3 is TGCGCCAGCAGCATCCAAACAGGGGGAGAGACCCAGTACTTC. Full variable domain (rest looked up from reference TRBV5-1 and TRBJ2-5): KAGVTQTPRYLIKTRGQQVTLSCSPISGHRSVSWYQQTPGQGLQFLFEYFSETQRNKGNFPGRFSGRQFSNSRSEMNVSTLELGDSALYLCASSIQTGGETQYFGPGTRLLVL.

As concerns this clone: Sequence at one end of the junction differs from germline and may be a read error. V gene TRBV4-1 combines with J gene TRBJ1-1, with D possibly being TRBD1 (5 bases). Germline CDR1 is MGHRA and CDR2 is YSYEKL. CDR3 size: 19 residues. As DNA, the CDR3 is TGCGCCAGCAGCCGGGGAACAAGGGGTCGGGAGCTGTGGTACACTGGAGCTTTCTTT. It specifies CASSRGTRGRELWYTGAFF.

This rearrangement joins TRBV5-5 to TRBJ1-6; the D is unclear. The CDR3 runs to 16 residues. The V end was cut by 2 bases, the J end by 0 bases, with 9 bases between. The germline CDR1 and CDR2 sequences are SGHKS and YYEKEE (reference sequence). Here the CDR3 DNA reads TGTGCCAGCAGCTTCTTTGCGGTCTCCTATAATTCACCCCTCCACTTT. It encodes CASSFFAVSYNSPLHF.

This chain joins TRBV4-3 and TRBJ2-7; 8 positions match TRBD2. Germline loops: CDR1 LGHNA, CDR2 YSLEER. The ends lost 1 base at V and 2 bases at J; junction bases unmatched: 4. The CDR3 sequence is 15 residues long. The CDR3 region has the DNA TGCGCCAGCAGCCAAGTCCTAGCGGGTACCTACGAGCAGTACTTC. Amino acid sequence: CASSQVLAGTYEQYF.

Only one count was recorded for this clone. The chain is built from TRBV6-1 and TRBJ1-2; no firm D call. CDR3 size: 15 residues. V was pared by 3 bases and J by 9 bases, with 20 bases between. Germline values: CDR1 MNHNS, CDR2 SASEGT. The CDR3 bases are TGTGCCAGCAGTGATCTCCCGGGGATGGATATCAGCTACACCTTC. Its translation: CASSDLPGMDISYTF.

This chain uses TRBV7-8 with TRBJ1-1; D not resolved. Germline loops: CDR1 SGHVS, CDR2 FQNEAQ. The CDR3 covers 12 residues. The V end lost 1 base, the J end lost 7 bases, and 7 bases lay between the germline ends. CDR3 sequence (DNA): TGTGCCAGCAGCTTAGGGAGCCTTGAAGCTTTCTTT. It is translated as CASSLGSLEAFF. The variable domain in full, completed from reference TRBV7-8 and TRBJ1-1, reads GAGVSQSPRYKVAKRGQDVALRCDPISGHVSLFWYQQALGQGPEFLTYFQNEAQLDKSGLPSDRFFAERPEGSVSTLKIQRTQQEDSAVYLCASSLGSLEAFFGQGTRLTVV.

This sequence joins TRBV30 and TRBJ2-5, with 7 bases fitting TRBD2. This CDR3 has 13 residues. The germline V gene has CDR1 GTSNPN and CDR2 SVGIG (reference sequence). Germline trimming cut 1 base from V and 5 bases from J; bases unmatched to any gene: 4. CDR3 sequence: CAWSGLAGETQYF. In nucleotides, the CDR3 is TGTGCCTGGAGTGGACTAGCTGGGGAGACCCAGTACTTC.